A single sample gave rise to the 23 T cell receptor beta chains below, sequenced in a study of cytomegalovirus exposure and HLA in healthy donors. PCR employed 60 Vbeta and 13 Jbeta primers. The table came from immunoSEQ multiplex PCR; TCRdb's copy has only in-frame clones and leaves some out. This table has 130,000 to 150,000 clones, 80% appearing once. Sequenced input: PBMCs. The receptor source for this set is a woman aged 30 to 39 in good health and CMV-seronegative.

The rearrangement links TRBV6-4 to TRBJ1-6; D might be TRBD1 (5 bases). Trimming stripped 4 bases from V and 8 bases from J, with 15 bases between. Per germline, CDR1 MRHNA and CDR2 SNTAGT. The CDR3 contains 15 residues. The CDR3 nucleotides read TGTGCCAGCAGTGCTGGCGGGGGTCCTGATTCACCCCTCCACTTT. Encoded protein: CASSAGGGPDSPLHF.

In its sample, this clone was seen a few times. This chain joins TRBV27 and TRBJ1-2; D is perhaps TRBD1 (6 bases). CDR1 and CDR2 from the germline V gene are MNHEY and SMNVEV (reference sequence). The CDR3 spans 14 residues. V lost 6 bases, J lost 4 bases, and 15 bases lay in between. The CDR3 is CASSRGVEPYGYTF. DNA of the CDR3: TGTGCCAGCAGCAGGGGAGTCGAGCCCTATGGCTACACCTTC.

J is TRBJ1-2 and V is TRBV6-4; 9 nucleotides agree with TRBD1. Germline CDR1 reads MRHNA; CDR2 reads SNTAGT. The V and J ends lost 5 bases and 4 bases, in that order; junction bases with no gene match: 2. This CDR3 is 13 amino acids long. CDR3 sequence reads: CASSPDRGYGYTF. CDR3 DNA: TGTGCCAGCAGTCCGGACAGGGGCTATGGCTACACCTTC.

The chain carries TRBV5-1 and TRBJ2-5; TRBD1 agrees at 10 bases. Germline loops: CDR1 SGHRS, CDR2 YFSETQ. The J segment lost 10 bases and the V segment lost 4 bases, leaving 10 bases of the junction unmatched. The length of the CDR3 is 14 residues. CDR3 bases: TGCGCCAGCAGCGGGAGGACAGGGGGTGCGGACCAGTACTTC. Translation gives CASSGRTGGADQYF.

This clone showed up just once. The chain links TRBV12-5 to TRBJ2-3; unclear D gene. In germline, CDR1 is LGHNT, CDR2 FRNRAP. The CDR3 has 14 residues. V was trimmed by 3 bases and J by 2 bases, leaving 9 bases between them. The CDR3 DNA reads TGTGCTAGTGGTTTCAGGCTCGACACAGATACGCAGTATTTT. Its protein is CASGFRLDTDTQYF.

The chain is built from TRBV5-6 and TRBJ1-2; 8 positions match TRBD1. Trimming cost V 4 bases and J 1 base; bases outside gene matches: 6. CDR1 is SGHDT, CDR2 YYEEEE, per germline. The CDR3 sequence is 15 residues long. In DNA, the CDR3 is TGTGCCAGCAGCACACAGGGGGGTCTTAACTATGGCTACACCTTC. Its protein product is CASSTQGGLNYGYTF. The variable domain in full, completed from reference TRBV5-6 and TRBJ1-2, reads DAGVTQSPTHLIKTRGQQVTLRCSPKSGHDTVSWYQQALGQGPQFIFQYYEEEERQRGNFPDRFSGHQFPNYSSELNVNALLLGDSALYLCASSTQGGLNYGYTFGSGTRLTVV.

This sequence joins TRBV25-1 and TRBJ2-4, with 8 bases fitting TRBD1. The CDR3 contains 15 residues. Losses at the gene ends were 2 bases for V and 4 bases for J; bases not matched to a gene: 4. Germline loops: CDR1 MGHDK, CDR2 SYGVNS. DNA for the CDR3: TGTGCCAGCAGTGAAGCCGGGACAGGAAAAAACATTCAGTACTTC. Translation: CASSEAGTGKNIQYF.

The CDR3 protein is CASSYNRAGNTIYF. The CDR3 DNA sequence: TGTGCCAGCAGCTATAACAGAGCTGGAAACACCATATATTTT. The chain uses TRBV7-9 and TRBJ1-3; no reliable D call. Germline-derived CDR1 and CDR2 are SEHNR and FQNEAQ (reference sequence). The CDR3 covers 14 residues. The V end lost 4 bases, the J end lost 2 bases, and 9 bases lay between the germline ends. Together with reference TRBV7-9 and TRBJ1-3, the CDR3 gives the full variable domain: DTGVSQNPRHKITKRGQNVTFRCDPISEHNRLYWYRQTLGQGPEFLTYFQNEAQLEKSRLLSDRFSAERPKGSFSTLEIQRTEQGDSAMYLCASSYNRAGNTIYFGEGSWLTVV.

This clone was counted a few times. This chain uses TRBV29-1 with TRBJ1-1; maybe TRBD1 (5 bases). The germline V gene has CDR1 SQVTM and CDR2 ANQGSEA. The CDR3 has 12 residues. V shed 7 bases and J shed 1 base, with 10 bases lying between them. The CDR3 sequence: CSGGTGNTEAFF. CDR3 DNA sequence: TGCAGCGGGGGAACAGGGAACACTGAAGCTTTCTTT.

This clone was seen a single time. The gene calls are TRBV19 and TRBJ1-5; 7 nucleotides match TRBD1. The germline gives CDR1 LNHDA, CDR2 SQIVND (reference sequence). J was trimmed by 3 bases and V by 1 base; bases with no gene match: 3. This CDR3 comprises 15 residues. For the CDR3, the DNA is TGTGCCAGTAGTATAGGCGACAGGGACAATCAGCCCCAGCATTTT. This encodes CASSIGDRDNQPQHF.

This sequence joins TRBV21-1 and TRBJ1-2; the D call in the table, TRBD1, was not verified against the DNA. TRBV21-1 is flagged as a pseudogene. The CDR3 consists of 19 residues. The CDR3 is CASSKEIFAWDSLNYGYTF. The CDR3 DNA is TGTGCCAGCAGCAAAGAGATATTCGCCTGGGACAGCCTTAACTATGGCTACACCTTC.

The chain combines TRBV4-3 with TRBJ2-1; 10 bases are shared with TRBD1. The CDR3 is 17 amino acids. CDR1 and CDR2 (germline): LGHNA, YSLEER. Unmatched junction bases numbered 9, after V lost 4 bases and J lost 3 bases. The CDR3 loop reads CASSRRTGGSGYNEQFF. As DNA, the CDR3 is TGCGCCAGCAGCCGTCGGACAGGGGGTAGTGGCTACAATGAGCAGTTCTTC.

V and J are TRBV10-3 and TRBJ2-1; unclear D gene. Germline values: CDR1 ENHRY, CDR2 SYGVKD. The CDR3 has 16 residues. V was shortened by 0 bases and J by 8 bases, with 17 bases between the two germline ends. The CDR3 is CAISESAPSPTDEQFF. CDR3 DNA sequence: TGTGCCATCAGTGAGTCGGCCCCGAGCCCTACAGATGAGCAGTTCTTC.

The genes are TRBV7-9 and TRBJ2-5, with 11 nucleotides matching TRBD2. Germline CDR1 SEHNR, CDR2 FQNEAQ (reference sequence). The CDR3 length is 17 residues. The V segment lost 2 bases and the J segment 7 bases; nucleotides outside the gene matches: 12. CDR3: CASSLIPLAGGFGTQYF. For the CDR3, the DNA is TGTGCCAGCAGCTTAATCCCCCTAGCGGGGGGTTTTGGGACCCAGTACTTC.

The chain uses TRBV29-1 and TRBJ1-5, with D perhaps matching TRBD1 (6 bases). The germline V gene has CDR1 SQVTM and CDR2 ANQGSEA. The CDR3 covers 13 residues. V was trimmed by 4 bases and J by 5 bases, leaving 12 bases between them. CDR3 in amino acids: CSVGQEVYQPQHF. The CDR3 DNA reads TGCAGCGTTGGACAGGAGGTCTATCAGCCCCAGCATTTT. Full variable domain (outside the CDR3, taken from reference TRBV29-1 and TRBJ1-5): SAVISQKPSRDICQRGTSLTIQCQVDSQVTMMFWYRQQPGQSLTLIATANQGSEATYESGFVIDKFPISRPNLTFSTLTVSNMSPEDSSIYLCSVGQEVYQPQHFGDGTRLSIL.

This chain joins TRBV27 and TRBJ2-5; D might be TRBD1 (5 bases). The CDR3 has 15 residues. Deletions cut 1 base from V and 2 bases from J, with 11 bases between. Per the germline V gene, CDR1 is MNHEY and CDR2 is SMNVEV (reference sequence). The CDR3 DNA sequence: TGTGCCAGCAGTTTATGGGGCAGCCAACAAGAGACCCAGTACTTC. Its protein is CASSLWGSQQETQYF.

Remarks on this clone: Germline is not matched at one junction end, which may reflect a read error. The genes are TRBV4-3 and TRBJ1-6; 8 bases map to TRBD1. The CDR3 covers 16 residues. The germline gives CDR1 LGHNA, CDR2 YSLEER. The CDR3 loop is CASSKDRGSGNSPLHF. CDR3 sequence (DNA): TGCGCCAGCAGCAAAGACAGGGGTAGTGGGAATTCACCCCTCCACTTT.

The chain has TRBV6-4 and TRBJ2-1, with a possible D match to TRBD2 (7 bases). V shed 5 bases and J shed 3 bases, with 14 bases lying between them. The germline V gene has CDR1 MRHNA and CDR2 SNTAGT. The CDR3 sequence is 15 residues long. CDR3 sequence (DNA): TGTGCCAGCAGTCAAAGGGGGGGGGACTACAATGAGCAGTTCTTC. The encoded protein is CASSQRGGDYNEQFF.

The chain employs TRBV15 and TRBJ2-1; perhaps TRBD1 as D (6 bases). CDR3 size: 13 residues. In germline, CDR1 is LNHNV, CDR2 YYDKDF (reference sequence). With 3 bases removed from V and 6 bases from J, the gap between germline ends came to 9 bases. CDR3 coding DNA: TGTGCCACCAGCAGTAGGGGGTTCAATGAGCAGTTCTTC. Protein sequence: CATSSRGFNEQFF.

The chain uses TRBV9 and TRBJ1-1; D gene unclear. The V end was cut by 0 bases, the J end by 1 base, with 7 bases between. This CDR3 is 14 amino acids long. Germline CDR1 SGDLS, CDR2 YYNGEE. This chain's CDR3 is CASSVEARNTEAFF. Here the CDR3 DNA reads TGTGCCAGCAGCGTAGAAGCGAGGAACACTGAAGCTTTCTTT.

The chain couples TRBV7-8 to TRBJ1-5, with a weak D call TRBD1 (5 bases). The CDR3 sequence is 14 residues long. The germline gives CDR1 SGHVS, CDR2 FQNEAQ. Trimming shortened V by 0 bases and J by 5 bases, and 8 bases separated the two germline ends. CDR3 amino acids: CASSLAGEYQPQHF. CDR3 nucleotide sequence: TGTGCCAGCAGCTTAGCAGGGGAATATCAGCCCCAGCATTTT.

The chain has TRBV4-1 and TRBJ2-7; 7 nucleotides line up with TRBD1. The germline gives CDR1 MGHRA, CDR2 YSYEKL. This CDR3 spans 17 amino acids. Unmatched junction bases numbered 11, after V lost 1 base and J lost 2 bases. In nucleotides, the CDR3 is TGCGCCAGCAGCCAAGCCCCAGACAGGGCAGGAACCTACGAGCAGTACTTC. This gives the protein CASSQAPDRAGTYEQYF.

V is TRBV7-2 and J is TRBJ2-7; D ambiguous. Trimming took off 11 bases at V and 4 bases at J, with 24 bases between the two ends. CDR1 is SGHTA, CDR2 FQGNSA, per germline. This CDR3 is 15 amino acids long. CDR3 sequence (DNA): TGTGCCTGTTTTTTCAAGCAGAAGGCGGCATACGAGCAGTACTTC. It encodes CACFFKQKAAYEQYF.